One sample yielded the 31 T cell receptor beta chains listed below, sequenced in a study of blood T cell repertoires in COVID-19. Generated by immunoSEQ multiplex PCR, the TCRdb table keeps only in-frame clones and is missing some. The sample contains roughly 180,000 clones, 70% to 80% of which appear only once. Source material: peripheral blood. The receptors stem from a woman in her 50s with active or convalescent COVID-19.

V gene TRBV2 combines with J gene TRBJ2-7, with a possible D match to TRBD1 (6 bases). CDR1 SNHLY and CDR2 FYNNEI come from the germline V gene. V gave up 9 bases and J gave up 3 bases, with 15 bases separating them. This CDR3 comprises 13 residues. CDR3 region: CASTRDIGYEQYF. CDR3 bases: TGTGCCAGTACCCGGGACATAGGCTACGAGCAGTACTTC. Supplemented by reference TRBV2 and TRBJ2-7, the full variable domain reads EPEVTQTPSHQVTQMGQEVILRCVPISNHLYFYWYRQILGQKVEFLVSFYNNEISEKSEIFDDQFSVERPDGSNFTLKIRSTKLEDSAMYFCASTRDIGYEQYFGPGTRLTVT.

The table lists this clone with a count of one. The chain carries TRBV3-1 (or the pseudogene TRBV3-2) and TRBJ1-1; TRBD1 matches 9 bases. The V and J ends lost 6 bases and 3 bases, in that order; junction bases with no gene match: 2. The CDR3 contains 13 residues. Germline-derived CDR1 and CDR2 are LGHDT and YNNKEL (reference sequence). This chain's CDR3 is CASRTGGDTEAFF. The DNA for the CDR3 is TGTGCCAGCAGGACAGGGGGGGACACTGAAGCTTTCTTT.

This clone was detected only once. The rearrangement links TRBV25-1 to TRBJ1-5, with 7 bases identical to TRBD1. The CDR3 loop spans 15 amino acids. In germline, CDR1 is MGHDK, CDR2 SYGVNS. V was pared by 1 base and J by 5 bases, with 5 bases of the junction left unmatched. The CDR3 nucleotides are TGTGCCAGCAGTGAATCCGGACAGGTTCATCAGCCCCAGCATTTT. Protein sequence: CASSESGQVHQPQHF.

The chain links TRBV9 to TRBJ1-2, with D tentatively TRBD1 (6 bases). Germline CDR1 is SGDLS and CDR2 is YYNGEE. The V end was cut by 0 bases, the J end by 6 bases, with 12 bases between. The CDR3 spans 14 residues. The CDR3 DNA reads TGTGCCAGCAGCGTAGATTCAGGGGTACATGGCTACACCTTC. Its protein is CASSVDSGVHGYTF. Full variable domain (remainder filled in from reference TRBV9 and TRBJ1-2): DSGVTQTPKHLITATGQRVTLRCSPRSGDLSVYWYQQSLDQGLQFLIQYYNGEERAKGNILERFSAQQFPDLHSELNLSSLELGDSALYFCASSVDSGVHGYTFGSGTRLTVV.

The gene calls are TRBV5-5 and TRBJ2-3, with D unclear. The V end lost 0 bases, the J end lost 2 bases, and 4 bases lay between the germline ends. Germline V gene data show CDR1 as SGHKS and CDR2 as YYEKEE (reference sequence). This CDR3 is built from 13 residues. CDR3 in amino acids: CASSLGDTDTQYF. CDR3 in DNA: TGTGCCAGCAGCTTGGGAGACACAGATACGCAGTATTTT.

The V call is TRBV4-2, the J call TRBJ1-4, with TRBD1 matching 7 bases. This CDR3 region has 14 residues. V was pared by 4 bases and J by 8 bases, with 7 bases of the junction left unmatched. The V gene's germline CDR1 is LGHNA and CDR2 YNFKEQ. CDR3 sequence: CASSPGQLTEKLFF. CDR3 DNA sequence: TGTGCCAGCAGCCCGGGACAGCTTACGGAAAAACTGTTTTTT.

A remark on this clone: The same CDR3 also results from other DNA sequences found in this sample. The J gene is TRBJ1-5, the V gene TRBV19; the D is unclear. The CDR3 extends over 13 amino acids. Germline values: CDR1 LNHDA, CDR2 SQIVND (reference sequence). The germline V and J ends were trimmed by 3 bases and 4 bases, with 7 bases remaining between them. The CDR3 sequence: CASSIGGNQPQHF. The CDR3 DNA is TGTGCCAGTAGTATTGGAGGGAATCAGCCCCAGCATTTT.

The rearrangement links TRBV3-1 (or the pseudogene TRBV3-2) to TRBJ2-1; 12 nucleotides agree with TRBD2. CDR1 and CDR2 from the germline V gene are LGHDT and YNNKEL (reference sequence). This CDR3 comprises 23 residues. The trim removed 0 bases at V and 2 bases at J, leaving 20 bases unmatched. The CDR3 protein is CASSQDSGYGLAGGPPAYNEQFF. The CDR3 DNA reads TGTGCCAGCAGCCAAGATTCGGGGTATGGCCTAGCGGGGGGGCCGCCCGCCTACAATGAGCAGTTCTTC.

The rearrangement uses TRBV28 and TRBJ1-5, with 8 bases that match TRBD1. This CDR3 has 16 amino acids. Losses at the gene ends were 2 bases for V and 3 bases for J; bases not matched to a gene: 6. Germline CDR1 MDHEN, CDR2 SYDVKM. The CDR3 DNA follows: TGTGCCAGCAGTTTAGGGGACAGGACTTACAATCAGCCCCAGCATTTT. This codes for CASSLGDRTYNQPQHF. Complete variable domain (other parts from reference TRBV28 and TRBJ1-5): DVKVTQSSRYLVKRTGEKVFLECVQDMDHENMFWYRQDPGLGLRLIYFSYDVKMKEKGDIPEGYSVSREKKERFSLILESASTNQTSMYLCASSLGDRTYNQPQHFGDGTRLSIL.

The CDR3 DNA follows: TGTGCCAGCGGCTCGGAGATGCCTCCGGGACAGGGGGACCAAGAGACCCAGTACTTC. Amino acid sequence: CASGSEMPPGQGDQETQYF. V gene TRBV7-3 combines with J gene TRBJ2-5, with 11 bases matching TRBD1. V dropped 8 bases and J dropped 0; count of bases not matched to a gene: 17. Germline lookup yields CDR1 SGHTA and CDR2 FQGTGA. This CDR3 comprises 19 residues.

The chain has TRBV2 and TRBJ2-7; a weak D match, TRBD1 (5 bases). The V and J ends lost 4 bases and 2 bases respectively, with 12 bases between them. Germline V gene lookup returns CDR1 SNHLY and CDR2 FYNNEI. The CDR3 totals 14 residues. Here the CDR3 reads CASSVDSATYEQYF. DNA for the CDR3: TGTGCCAGCAGTGTCGACAGCGCAACCTACGAGCAGTACTTC. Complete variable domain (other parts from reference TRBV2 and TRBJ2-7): EPEVTQTPSHQVTQMGQEVILRCVPISNHLYFYWYRQILGQKVEFLVSFYNNEISEKSEIFDDQFSVERPDGSNFTLKIRSTKLEDSAMYFCASSVDSATYEQYFGPGTRLTVT.

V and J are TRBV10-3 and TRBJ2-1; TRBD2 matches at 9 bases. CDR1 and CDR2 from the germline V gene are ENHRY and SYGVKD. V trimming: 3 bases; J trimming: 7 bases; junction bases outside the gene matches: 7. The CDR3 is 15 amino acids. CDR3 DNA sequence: TGTGCCATCAGTGATGAGCGGGGGGCTTTAAATGAGCAGTTCTTC. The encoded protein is CAISDERGALNEQFF.

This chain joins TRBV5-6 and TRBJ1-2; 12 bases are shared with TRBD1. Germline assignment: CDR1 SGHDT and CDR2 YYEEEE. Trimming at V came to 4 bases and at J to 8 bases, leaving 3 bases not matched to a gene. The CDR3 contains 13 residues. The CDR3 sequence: CASSAGQGAGYTF. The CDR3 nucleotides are TGTGCCAGCAGCGCGGGACAGGGGGCCGGCTACACCTTC. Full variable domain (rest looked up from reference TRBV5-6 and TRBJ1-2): DAGVTQSPTHLIKTRGQQVTLRCSPKSGHDTVSWYQQALGQGPQFIFQYYEEEERQRGNFPDRFSGHQFPNYSSELNVNALLLGDSALYLCASSAGQGAGYTFGSGTRLTVV.

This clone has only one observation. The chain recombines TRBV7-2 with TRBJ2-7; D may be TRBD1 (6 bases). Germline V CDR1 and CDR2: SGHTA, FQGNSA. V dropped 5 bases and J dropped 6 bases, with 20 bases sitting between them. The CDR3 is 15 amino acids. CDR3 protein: CASSPRGAGAVEQYF. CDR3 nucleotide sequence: TGTGCCAGCAGCCCCCGAGGTGCAGGGGCGGTCGAGCAGTACTTC.

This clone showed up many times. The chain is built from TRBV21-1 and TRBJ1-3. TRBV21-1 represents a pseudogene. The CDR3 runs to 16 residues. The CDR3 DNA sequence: TGTGCCAGCAGCAAAGATGGAGGCCTGGGGGGAAACACCATATATTTT. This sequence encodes CASSKDGGLGGNTIYF.

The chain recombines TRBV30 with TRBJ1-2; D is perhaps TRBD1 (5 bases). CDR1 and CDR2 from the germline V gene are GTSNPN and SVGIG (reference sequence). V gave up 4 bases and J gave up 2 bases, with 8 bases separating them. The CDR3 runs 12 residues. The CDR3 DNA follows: TGTGCCTGGAATGGGGGGAACTATGGCTACACCTTC. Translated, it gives CAWNGGNYGYTF.

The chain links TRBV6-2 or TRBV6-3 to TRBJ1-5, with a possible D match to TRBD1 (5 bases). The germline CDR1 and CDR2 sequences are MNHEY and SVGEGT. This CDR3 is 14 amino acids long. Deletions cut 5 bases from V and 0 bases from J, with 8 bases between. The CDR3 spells CASSTRDSNQPQHF. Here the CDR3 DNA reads TGTGCCAGCAGTACCAGGGATAGCAATCAGCCCCAGCATTTT.

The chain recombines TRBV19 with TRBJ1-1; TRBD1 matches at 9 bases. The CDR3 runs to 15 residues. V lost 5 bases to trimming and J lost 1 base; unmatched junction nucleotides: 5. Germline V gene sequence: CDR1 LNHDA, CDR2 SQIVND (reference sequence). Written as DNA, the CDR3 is TGTGCCAGTAGTGCATACAGGGGGCCGAACACTGAAGCTTTCTTT. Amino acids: CASSAYRGPNTEAFF.

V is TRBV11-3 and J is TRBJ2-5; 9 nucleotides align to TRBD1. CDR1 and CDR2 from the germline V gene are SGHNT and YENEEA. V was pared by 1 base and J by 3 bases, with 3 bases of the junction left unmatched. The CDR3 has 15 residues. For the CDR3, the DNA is TGTGCCAGCAGCTTAGGGACAGGGGTCGAAGAGACCCAGTACTTC. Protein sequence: CASSLGTGVEETQYF.

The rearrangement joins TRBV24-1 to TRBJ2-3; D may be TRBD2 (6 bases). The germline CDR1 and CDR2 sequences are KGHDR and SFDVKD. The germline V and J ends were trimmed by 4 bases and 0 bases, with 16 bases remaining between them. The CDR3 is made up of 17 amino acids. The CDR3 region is CATSDPTGGTSTDTQYF. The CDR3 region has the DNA TGTGCCACCAGTGACCCCACTGGCGGGACTAGCACAGATACGCAGTATTTT.

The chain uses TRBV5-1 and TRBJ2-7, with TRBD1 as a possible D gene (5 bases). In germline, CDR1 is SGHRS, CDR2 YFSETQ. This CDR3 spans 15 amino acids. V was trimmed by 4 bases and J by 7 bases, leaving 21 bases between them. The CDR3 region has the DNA TGCGCCAGCAGCCGGAGTGGGCAGGGTACGGAGGAGCAGTACTTC. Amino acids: CASSRSGQGTEEQYF.

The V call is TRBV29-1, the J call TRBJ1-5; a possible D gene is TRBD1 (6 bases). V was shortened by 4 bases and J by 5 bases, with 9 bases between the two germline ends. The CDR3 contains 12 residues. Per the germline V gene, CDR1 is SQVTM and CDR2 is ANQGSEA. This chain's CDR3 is CSVGQEDQPQHF. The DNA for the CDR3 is TGCAGCGTTGGACAGGAGGATCAGCCCCAGCATTTT.

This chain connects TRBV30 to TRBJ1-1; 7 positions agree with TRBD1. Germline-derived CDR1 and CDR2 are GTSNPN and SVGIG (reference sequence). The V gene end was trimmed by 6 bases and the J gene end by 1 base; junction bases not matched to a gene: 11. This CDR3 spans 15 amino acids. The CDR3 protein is CACDPLQGRNTEAFF. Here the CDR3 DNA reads TGTGCCTGTGACCCGTTACAGGGGAGGAACACTGAAGCTTTCTTT.

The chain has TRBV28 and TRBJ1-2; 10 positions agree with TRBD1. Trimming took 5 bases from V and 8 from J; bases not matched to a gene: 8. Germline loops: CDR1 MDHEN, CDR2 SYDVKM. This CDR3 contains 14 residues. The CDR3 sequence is CASSPETGGDGYTF. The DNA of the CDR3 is TGTGCCAGCAGTCCGGAGACAGGGGGCGACGGCTACACCTTC.

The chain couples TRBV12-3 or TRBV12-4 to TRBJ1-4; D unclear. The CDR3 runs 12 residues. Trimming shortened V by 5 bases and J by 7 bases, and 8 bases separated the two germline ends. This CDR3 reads CASSPGGEKLFF. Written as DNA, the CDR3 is TGTGCCAGCAGTCCCGGCGGTGAAAAACTGTTTTTT.

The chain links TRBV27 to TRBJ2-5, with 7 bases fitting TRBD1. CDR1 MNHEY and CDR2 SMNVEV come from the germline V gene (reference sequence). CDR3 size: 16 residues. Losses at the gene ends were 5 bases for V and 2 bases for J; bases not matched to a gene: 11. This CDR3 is CASSPITGVGQETQYF. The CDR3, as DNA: TGTGCCAGCAGTCCGATAACAGGGGTCGGACAAGAGACCCAGTACTTC.

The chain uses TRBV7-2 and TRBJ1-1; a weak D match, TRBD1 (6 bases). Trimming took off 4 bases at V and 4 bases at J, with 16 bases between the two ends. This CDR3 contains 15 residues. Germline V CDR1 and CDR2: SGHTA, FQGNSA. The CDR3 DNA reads TGTGCCAGCAGCTCCCCACCCGGCAGGGGCACTGAAGCTTTCTTT. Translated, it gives CASSSPPGRGTEAFF.

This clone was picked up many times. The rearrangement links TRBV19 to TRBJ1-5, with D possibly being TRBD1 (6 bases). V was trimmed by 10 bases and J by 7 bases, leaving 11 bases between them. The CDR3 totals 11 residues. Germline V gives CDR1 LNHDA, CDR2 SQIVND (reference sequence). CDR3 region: CATGDEQPQHF. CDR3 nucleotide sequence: TGTGCCACAGGGGATGAGCAGCCCCAGCATTTT.

CDR3 loop: CASSPVPGQGGNTEAFF. In DNA form, the CDR3 reads TGTGCCAGCAGCCCCGTCCCGGGACAGGGCGGGAACACTGAAGCTTTCTTT. V and J are TRBV3-1 (or the pseudogene TRBV3-2) and TRBJ1-1, with 9 bases lining up with TRBD1. The CDR3 runs to 17 residues. V lost 4 bases and J lost 1; bases outside the gene matches: 10. Germline V gene lookup returns CDR1 LGHDT and CDR2 YNNKEL (reference sequence).

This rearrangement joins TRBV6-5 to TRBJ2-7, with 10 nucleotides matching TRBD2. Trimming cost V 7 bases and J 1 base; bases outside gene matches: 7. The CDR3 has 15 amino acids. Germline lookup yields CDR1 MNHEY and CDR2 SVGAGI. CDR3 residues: CASTSGRSGSYEQYF. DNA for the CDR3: TGTGCCAGCACTAGCGGGAGAAGTGGGTCCTACGAGCAGTACTTC.

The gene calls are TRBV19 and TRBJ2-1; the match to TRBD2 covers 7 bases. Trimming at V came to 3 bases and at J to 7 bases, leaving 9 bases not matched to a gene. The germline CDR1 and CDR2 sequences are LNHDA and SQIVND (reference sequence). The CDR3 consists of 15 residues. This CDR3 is CASSIGGSIWNEQFF. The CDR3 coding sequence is TGTGCCAGTAGTATCGGCGGGAGTATATGGAATGAGCAGTTCTTC.